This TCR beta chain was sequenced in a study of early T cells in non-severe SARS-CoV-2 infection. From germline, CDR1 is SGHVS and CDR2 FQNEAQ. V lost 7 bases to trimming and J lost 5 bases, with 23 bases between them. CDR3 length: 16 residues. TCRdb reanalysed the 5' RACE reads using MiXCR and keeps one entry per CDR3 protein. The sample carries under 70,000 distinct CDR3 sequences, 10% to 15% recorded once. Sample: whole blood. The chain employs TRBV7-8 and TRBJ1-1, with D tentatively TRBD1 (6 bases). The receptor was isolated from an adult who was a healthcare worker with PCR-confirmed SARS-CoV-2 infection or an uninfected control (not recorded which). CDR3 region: CASTIQGGGRGTEAFF. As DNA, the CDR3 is TGTGCCAGCACTATACAGGGAGGGGGACGGGGGACTGAAGCTTTCTTT. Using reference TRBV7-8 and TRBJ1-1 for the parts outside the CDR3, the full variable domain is GAGVSQSPRYKVAKRGQDVALRCDPISGHVSLFWYQQALGQGPEFLTYFQNEAQLDKSGLPSDRFFAERPEGSVSTLKIQRTQQEDSAVYLCASTIQGGGRGTEAFFGQGTRLTVV.